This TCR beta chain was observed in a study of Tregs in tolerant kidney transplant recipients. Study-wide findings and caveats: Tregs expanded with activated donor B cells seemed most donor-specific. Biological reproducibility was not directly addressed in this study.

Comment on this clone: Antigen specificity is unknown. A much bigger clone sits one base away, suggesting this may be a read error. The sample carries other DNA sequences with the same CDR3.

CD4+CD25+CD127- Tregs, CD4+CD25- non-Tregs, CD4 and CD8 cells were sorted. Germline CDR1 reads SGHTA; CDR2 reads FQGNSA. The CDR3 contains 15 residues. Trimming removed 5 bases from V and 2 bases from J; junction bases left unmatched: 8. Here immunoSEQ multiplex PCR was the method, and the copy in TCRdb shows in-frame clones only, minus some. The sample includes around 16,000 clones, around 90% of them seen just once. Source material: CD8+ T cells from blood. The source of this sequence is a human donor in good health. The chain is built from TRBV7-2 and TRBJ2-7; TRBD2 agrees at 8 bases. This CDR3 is CASSLGAGATYEQYF. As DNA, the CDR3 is TGTGCCAGCAGCCTAGGAGCGGGGGCCACCTACGAGCAGTACTTC.